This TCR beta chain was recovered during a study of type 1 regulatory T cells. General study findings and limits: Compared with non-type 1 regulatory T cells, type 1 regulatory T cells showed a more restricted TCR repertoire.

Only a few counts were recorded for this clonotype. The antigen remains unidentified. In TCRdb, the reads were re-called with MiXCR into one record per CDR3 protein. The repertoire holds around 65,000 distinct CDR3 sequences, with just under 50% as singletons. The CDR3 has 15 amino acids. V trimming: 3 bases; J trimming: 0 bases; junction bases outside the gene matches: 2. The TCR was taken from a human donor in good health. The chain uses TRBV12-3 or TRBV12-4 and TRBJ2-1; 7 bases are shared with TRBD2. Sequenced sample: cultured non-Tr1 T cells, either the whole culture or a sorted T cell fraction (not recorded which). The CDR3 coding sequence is TGTGCCAGCAGTTTCGGGGGGAGCTCCTACAATGAGCAGTTCTTC. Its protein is CASSFGGSSYNEQFF.